The 9 T cell receptor beta chains below all came from one sample that was sequenced in a study of early T cells in non-severe SARS-CoV-2 infection. One entry per CDR3 protein, called by TCRdb with MiXCR from the 5' RACE reads. The sample carries tens of thousands of distinct CDR3 sequences, roughly 4.5% recorded once. Sequenced input: whole blood. The receptors were gathered from an adult who was a healthcare worker with PCR-confirmed SARS-CoV-2 infection or an uninfected control (not recorded which).

The J gene is TRBJ2-7, the V gene TRBV20-1, with D maybe TRBD2 (5 bases). CDR1 and CDR2 (germline): DFQATT, SNEGSKA (reference sequence). CDR3 size: 17 residues. V lost 2 bases and J lost 1, with 21 bases in between. The CDR3 reads CSARSSSANIISYEQYF. The CDR3 coding sequence is TGCAGTGCTAGAAGCAGTAGCGCCAACATAATTTCCTACGAGCAGTACTTC.

V usage is TRBV23-1 and J usage is TRBJ2-2; D gene unclear. TRBV23-1 is annotated as an ORF whose role is uncertain. CDR3 length: 17 amino acids. V was shortened by 5 bases and J by 1 base, with 17 bases between the two germline ends. CDR3 sequence reads: CASSARPPVMNTGELFF. The CDR3 DNA follows: TGCGCCAGCAGTGCCCGCCCCCCAGTAATGAACACCGGGGAGCTGTTTTTT.

V gene TRBV4-1 combines with J gene TRBJ1-2, with unresolved D. The germline V gene encodes CDR1 MGHRA and CDR2 YSYEKL. This CDR3 has 15 residues. Trimming left V 1 base short and J 4 bases short, with 13 bases between. The CDR3 nucleotides are TGCGCCAGCAGCCAAGTACAGCAAGCGAGCTATGGCTACACCTTC. It specifies CASSQVQQASYGYTF.

There are many counts of this clonotype. V usage is TRBV19 and J usage is TRBJ2-7, with TRBD2 identical over 7 bases. The V gene end was trimmed by 10 bases and the J gene end by 6 bases; junction bases not matched to a gene: 12. Per the germline V gene, CDR1 is LNHDA and CDR2 is SQIVND (reference sequence). This CDR3 region has 13 residues. The CDR3 region is CATATSNSREQYF. The CDR3 DNA reads TGTGCCACCGCGACTAGCAATAGTCGCGAGCAGTACTTC.

This clonotype appeared many times. The rearrangement uses TRBV27 and TRBJ2-3, with 9 bases fitting TRBD2. The CDR3 totals 16 residues. Germline CDR1 is MNHEY and CDR2 is SMNVEV (reference sequence). V shed 3 bases, J shed 5 bases, and the junction held 9 bases outside the gene matches. This chain's CDR3 is CASSLSLAGLVDTQYF. In nucleotides, the CDR3 is TGTGCCAGCAGTTTGTCACTAGCGGGCCTCGTAGATACGCAGTATTTT.

This clonotype was observed a handful of times. V and J are TRBV12-3 or TRBV12-4 and TRBJ2-1; 14 positions match TRBD2. The CDR3 sequence is 15 residues long. V gave up 6 bases and J gave up 6 bases; unmatched junction bases: 4. In nucleotides, the CDR3 is TGTGCCAGCAGCCGACTAGCGGGAGGGCCCAATGAGCAGTTCTTC. The encoded protein is CASSRLAGGPNEQFF.

This clonotype was seen a few times. V gene TRBV19 combines with J gene TRBJ2-3, with D unresolved. Between the trimmed V and J ends, which lost 5 bases and 5 bases, there was a span of 8 bases. The CDR3 extends over 12 amino acids. CDR1 and CDR2 (germline): LNHDA, SQIVND (reference sequence). The CDR3 loop reads CASSPRGDTQYF. The CDR3 DNA reads as TGTGCCAGTAGTCCCCGAGGAGATACGCAGTATTTT. Full variable domain (missing parts from reference TRBV19 and TRBJ2-3): DGGITQSPKYLFRKEGQNVTLSCEQNLNHDAMYWYRQDPGQGLRLIYYSQIVNDFQKGDIAEGYSVSREKKESFPLTVTSAQKNPTAFYLCASSPRGDTQYFGPGTRLTVL.

This clonotype was recorded many times. CDR3 nucleotide sequence: TGTGCCAGCAGTTTAGGCGGGTCTAGCTCCTACGAGCAGTACTTC. Its translation: CASSLGGSSSYEQYF. V is TRBV12-3 or TRBV12-4 and J is TRBJ2-7, with a weak D call TRBD2 (5 bases). Deletions cut 1 base from V and 0 bases from J, with 10 bases between. The length of the CDR3 is 15 residues.

This clonotype was observed at least ten times. The rearrangement uses TRBV7-2 and TRBJ2-2; no clear D. Germline V gene lookup returns CDR1 SGHTA and CDR2 FQGNSA. The CDR3 loop spans 14 amino acids. Trimming left V 5 bases short and J 0 bases short, with 7 bases between. The CDR3 protein is CASSPSANTGELFF. The CDR3 nucleotides read TGTGCCAGCAGCCCGTCCGCGAACACCGGGGAGCTGTTTTTT.